One sample yielded the 15 T cell receptor beta chains listed below, sequenced in a study of cytomegalovirus exposure and HLA in healthy donors. 60 Vbeta and 13 Jbeta primers were used in PCR. The assay was immunoSEQ multiplex PCR, and TCRdb's table has in-frame clones only and misses some. The listing contains more than 90,000 clones. Specimen: PBMCs. The receptors were sampled from a man aged 25-40 years in good health and CMV-seronegative.

The V call is TRBV19, the J call TRBJ2-2; D gene uncertain. Trimming removed 4 bases from V and 8 bases from J, with 8 bases in between. The germline V gene has CDR1 LNHDA and CDR2 SQIVND (reference sequence). The CDR3 is 12 residues long. The CDR3 nucleotides are TGTGCCAGTAGTACCCGGTTTGGGGAGCTGTTTTTT. As protein: CASSTRFGELFF.

About this clone itself: At one of its ends the junction is not consistent with the germline gene, which may arise from a read error. The chain is built from TRBV5-4 and TRBJ1-2; 8 bases line up with TRBD1. Germline assignment: CDR1 SGHNT and CDR2 YYREEE (reference sequence). The CDR3 sequence is 13 residues long. This CDR3 reads CASSGDRNYGYAF. The CDR3 DNA is TGTGCCAGCAGCGGGGACAGGAACTATGGCTACGCCTTC.

The V call is TRBV13, the J call TRBJ2-3; TRBD2 might be the D (7 bases). V lost 3 bases and J lost 2, with 12 bases in between. Germline assignment: CDR1 PRHDT and CDR2 FYEKMQ (reference sequence). The CDR3 has 15 amino acids. The CDR3, as DNA: TGTGCCAGCAGCTTGCGGGGGACACACACAGATACGCAGTATTTT. It yields the protein CASSLRGTHTDTQYF.

The J gene is TRBJ2-5, the V gene TRBV4-2; 9 bases match TRBD2. The J call could be wrong; TRBJ2-7 is a better fit for the DNA end. Germline CDR1 reads LGHNA; CDR2 reads YNFKEQ. This CDR3 is 15 amino acids long. CDR3 protein: CASSQDIAGAYEQYF. The CDR3 nucleotides are TGTGCCAGCAGCCAAGATATAGCGGGGGCCTACGAGCAGTACTTC.

The rearrangement links TRBV28 to TRBJ2-3; TRBD1 matches at 10 bases. Germline trimming cut 8 bases from V and 5 bases from J; bases unmatched to any gene: 10. Germline CDR1 and CDR2: MDHEN and SYDVKM. The CDR3 is 15 amino acids. The CDR3 here is CASHAGTGAGDTQYF. CDR3 in DNA: TGTGCCAGCCATGCCGGGACAGGGGCCGGAGATACGCAGTATTTT.

The CDR3 here is CASSSNRGTDTQYF. CDR3 nucleotides: TGTGCCAGCAGTTCAAACAGGGGGACAGATACGCAGTATTTT. This rearrangement joins TRBV27 to TRBJ2-3; 8 nucleotides agree with TRBD1. The CDR3 has 14 residues. V lost 4 bases and J lost 3; bases outside the gene matches: 3. Germline V gene lookup returns CDR1 MNHEY and CDR2 SMNVEV (reference sequence).

The chain carries TRBV10-3 and TRBJ2-3, with 11 bases aligning to TRBD2. V lost 7 bases, J lost 1 base, and 4 bases stayed unmatched. Per the germline V gene, CDR1 is ENHRY and CDR2 is SYGVKD. The CDR3 has 15 amino acids. The CDR3 reads CAITQLAGGTDTQYF. CDR3 in DNA: TGTGCCATCACCCAACTAGCGGGGGGCACAGATACGCAGTATTTT.

For this clone: The junction differs from germline at one of its ends, possibly a read error. The CDR3 nucleotides read TGTGCCAGCAGGGATTCCGACAGGAACATTGAAGCTTTCTTT. It codes for CASRDSDRNIEAFF. The rearrangement uses TRBV6-1 and TRBJ1-1; a weak D match, TRBD1 (6 bases). Germline V gives CDR1 MNHNS, CDR2 SASEGT. CDR3 size: 14 residues.

The gene calls are TRBV18 and TRBJ2-5; tentatively, D is TRBD2 (7 bases). Deletions cut 0 bases from V and 5 bases from J, with 16 bases between. Germline-derived CDR1 and CDR2 are KGHSH and LQKENI. This CDR3 region has 16 residues. The CDR3 sequence: CASSPPWGGAEETQYF. Here the CDR3 DNA reads TGTGCCAGCTCACCACCCTGGGGGGGGGCCGAGGAGACCCAGTACTTC. The entire variable domain, with the rest obtained from reference TRBV18 and TRBJ2-5, is as follows: NAGVMQNPRHLVRRRGQEARLRCSPMKGHSHVYWYRQLPEEGLKFMVYLQKENIIDESGMPKERFSAEFPKEGPSILRIQQVVRGDSAAYFCASSPPWGGAEETQYFGPGTRLLVL.

This chain uses TRBV6-5 with TRBJ2-7; no clear D. Germline V CDR1 and CDR2: MNHEY, SVGAGI. V dropped 2 bases and J dropped 2 bases, with 7 bases sitting between them. The CDR3 loop spans 13 amino acids. The CDR3 spells CASSYKRAYEQYF. CDR3 DNA: TGTGCCAGCAGTTACAAAAGAGCCTACGAGCAGTACTTC.

The chain employs TRBV12-2 and TRBJ2-7; TRBD1 reflects the table's D call only, with no check against the DNA. TRBV12-2 is classified as a pseudogene. The CDR3 is 12 amino acids. The CDR3 coding sequence is TGCAACCAGGAACAGGGGGAGGACGAGCAGTACTTC. Translated, it gives CNQEQGEDEQYF.

The CDR3 DNA is TGTGCCAGTAGTAAATACAGCACGAATAGCAATCAGCCCCAGCATTTT. Translating it yields CASSKYSTNSNQPQHF. This rearrangement joins TRBV19 to TRBJ1-5; D ambiguous. CDR1 is LNHDA and CDR2 is SQIVND in the germline V gene (reference sequence). V lost 4 bases to trimming and J lost 0 bases, with 13 bases between them. The CDR3 is 16 residues long.

This chain joins TRBV5-4 and TRBJ1-1; D might be TRBD1 (5 bases). V lost 0 bases to trimming and J lost 4 bases, with 13 bases between them. In germline, CDR1 is SGHNT, CDR2 YYREEE (reference sequence). CDR3 length equals 15 residues. The CDR3 protein is CASSLAGGGGTEAFF. DNA for the CDR3: TGTGCCAGCAGCTTGGCGGGGGGTGGGGGCACTGAAGCTTTCTTT. The full variable domain, rest sourced from reference TRBV5-4 and TRBJ1-1, is ETGVTQSPTHLIKTRGQQVTLRCSSQSGHNTVSWYQQALGQGPQFIFQYYREEENGRGNFPPRFSGLQFPNYSSELNVNALELDDSALYLCASSLAGGGGTEAFFGQGTRLTVV.

This rearrangement joins TRBV18 to TRBJ1-1; 9 bases fit TRBD1. The junction had 5 bases not matched to a gene; V was cut back by 3 bases and J by 3 bases. The CDR3 runs 15 residues. CDR1 KGHSH and CDR2 LQKENI come from the germline V gene. The CDR3 nucleotides read TGTGCCAGCTCACCCGAGACAGGGGGAGACACTGAAGCTTTCTTT. Amino acid sequence: CASSPETGGDTEAFF.

The chain has TRBV7-9 and TRBJ1-6, with D uncertain. The CDR3 contains 15 residues. In germline, CDR1 is SEHNR, CDR2 FQNEAQ (reference sequence). V was cut by 1 base and J by 10 bases, with 14 bases left in between. This CDR3 is CASSLVPGGGSPLHF. As DNA, the CDR3 is TGTGCCAGCAGCTTAGTTCCGGGCGGAGGATCACCCCTCCACTTT.